The subject of this entry is one T cell receptor beta chain. The data were produced by immunoSEQ multiplex PCR, yet TCRdb's version contains in-frame clones alone and is incomplete. The profile shows tens of thousands of clones, approximately 83% of them singletons. This sample is part of a study of blood T cell repertoires in COVID-19. Study as a whole: Specimens from acute and convalescent COVID-19 originated in the United States, Italy and Spain. In each case, the material was cDNA or gDNA derived from T cells, B-cell-depleted T cells, or PBMCs.

V was shortened by 6 bases and J by 3 bases, with 12 bases between the two germline ends. The CDR3 consists of 13 residues. Per the germline V gene, CDR1 is SGHTA and CDR2 is FQGTGA. This chain uses TRBV7-3 with TRBJ2-7; D is unresolved. The receptor was derived from a human donor in a cohort sampled during active COVID-19. The sample consisted of peripheral blood. The CDR3 bases are TGTGCCAGCAGTCCCGACTCTTACTACGAGCAGTACTTC. Amino acids: CASSPDSYYEQYF.